This T cell receptor (beta chain) was observed in a study of post-analysis software for immune sequencing data. Libraries were made from TCR beta cDNA, and they carried unique molecular identifiers. TCRdb called the PCR reads again in MiXCR, with one record for every CDR3 protein. The data contain 750,000 to 950,000 distinct CDR3 sequences, 53% of them singletons. Study observations and caveats: TRBV5-6, TRBV5-1 and TRBV20-1 were among several TRBV segments more frequent in patients than controls.

Per germline, CDR1 DFQATT and CDR2 SNEGSKA (reference sequence). Trimming cost V 2 bases and J 6 bases, with 11 bases left between them. The CDR3 has 13 residues. This clonotype was seen a single time. Its target is unknown. The chain has TRBV20-1 and TRBJ2-1; no clear D gene. The sample taken for sequencing was blood. The receptor's source is a girl aged 5 to 17 with multiple sclerosis. CDR3 coding DNA: TGCAGTGCTAGACTGGTTTTGGGCAATGAGCAGTTCTTC. It yields the protein CSARLVLGNEQFF.